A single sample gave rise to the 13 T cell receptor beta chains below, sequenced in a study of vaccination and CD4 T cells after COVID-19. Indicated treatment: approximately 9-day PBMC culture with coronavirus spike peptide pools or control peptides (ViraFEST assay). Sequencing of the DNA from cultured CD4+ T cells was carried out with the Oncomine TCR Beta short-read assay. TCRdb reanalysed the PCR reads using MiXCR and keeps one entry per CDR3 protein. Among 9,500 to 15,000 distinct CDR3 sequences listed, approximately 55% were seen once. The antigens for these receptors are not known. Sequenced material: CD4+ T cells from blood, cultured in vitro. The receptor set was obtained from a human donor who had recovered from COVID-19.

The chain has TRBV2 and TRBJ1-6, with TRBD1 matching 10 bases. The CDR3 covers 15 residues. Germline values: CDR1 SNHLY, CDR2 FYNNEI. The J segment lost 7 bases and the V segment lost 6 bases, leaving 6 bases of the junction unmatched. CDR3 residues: CASSVTGGTNSPLHF. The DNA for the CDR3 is TGTGCCAGCAGCGTGACAGGGGGCACGAATTCACCCCTCCACTTT.

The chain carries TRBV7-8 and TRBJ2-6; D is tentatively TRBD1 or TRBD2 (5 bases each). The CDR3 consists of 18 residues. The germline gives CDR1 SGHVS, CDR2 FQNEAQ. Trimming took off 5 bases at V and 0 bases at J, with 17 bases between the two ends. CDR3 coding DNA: TGTGCCAGCAGCGTCCCGGGGCTGGATTTCTCTGGGGCCAACGTCCTGACTTTC. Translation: CASSVPGLDFSGANVLTF.

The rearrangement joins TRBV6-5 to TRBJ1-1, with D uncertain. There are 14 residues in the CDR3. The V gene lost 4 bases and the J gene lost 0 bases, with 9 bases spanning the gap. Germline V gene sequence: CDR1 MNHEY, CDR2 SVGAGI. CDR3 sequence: CASSSGNMNTEAFF. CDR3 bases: TGTGCCAGCAGTTCTGGCAATATGAACACTGAAGCTTTCTTT.

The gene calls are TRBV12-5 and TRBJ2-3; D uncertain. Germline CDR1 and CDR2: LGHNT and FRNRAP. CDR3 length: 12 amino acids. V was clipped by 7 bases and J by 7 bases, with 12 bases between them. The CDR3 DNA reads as TGTGCTAGTGCGACGGACGGCTATACGCAGTATTTT. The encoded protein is CASATDGYTQYF.

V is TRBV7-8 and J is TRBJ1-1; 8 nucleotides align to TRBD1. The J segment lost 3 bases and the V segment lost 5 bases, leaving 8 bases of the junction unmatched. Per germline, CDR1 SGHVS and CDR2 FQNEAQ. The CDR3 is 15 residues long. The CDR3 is CASSIHRGRDTEAFF. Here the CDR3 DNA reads TGTGCCAGCAGCATCCACAGGGGGAGGGACACTGAAGCTTTCTTT.

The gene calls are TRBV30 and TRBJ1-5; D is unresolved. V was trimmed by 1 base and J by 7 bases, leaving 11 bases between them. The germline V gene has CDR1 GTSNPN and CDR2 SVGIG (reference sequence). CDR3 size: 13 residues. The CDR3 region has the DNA TGTGCCTGGAGTGAGGGTCCCCGGCAGCCCCAGCATTTT. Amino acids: CAWSEGPRQPQHF.

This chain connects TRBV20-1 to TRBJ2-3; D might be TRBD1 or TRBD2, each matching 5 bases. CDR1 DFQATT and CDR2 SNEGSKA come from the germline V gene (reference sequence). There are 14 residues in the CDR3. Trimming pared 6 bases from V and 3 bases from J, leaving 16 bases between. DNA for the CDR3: TGCAGTGCAAAACTTGGGGGTGGGACAGATACGCAGTATTTT. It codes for CSAKLGGGTDTQYF.

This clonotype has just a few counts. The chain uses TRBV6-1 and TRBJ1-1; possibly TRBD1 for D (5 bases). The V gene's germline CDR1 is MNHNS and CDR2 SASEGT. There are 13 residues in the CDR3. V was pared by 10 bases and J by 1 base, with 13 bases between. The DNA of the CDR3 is TGTGCCATAGGCCGGGGCCGGAACACTGAAGCTTTCTTT. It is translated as CAIGRGRNTEAFF.

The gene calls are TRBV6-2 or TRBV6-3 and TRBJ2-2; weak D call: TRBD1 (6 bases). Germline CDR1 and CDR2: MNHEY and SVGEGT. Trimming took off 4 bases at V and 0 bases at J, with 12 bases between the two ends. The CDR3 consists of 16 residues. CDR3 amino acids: CASSSGQIANTGELFF. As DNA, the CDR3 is TGTGCCAGCAGTTCCGGACAGATAGCGAACACCGGGGAGCTGTTTTTT.

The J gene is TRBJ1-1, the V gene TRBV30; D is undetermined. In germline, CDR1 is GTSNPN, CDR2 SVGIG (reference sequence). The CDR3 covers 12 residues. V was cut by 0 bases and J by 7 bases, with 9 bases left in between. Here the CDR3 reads CAWSVLQHEAFF. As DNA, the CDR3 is TGTGCCTGGAGTGTGTTGCAGCATGAAGCTTTCTTT.

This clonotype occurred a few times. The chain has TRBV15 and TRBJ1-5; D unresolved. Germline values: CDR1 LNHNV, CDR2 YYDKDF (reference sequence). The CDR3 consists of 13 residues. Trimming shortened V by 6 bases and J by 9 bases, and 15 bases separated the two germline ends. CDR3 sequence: CATSLKRYRPQHF. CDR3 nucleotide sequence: TGTGCCACCAGTCTGAAGAGATATCGGCCCCAGCATTTT. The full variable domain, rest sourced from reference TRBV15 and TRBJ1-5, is DAMVIQNPRYQVTQFGKPVTLSCSQTLNHNVMYWYQQKSSQAPKLLFHYYDKDFNNEADTPDNFQSRRPNTSFCFLDIRSPGLGDTAMYLCATSLKRYRPQHFGDGTRLSIL.

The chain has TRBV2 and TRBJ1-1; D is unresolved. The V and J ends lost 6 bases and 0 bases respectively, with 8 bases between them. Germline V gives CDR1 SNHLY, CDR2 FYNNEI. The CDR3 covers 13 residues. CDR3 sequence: CASRIQMNTEAFF. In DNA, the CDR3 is TGTGCCAGCAGGATACAAATGAACACTGAAGCTTTCTTT.

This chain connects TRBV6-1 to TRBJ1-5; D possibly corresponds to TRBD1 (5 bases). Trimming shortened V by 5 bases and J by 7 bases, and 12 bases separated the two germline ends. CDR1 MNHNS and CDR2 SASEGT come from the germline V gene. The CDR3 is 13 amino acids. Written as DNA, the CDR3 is TGTGCCAGCAGTATCTCCGAGGGGCAGCCCCAGCATTTT. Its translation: CASSISEGQPQHF.